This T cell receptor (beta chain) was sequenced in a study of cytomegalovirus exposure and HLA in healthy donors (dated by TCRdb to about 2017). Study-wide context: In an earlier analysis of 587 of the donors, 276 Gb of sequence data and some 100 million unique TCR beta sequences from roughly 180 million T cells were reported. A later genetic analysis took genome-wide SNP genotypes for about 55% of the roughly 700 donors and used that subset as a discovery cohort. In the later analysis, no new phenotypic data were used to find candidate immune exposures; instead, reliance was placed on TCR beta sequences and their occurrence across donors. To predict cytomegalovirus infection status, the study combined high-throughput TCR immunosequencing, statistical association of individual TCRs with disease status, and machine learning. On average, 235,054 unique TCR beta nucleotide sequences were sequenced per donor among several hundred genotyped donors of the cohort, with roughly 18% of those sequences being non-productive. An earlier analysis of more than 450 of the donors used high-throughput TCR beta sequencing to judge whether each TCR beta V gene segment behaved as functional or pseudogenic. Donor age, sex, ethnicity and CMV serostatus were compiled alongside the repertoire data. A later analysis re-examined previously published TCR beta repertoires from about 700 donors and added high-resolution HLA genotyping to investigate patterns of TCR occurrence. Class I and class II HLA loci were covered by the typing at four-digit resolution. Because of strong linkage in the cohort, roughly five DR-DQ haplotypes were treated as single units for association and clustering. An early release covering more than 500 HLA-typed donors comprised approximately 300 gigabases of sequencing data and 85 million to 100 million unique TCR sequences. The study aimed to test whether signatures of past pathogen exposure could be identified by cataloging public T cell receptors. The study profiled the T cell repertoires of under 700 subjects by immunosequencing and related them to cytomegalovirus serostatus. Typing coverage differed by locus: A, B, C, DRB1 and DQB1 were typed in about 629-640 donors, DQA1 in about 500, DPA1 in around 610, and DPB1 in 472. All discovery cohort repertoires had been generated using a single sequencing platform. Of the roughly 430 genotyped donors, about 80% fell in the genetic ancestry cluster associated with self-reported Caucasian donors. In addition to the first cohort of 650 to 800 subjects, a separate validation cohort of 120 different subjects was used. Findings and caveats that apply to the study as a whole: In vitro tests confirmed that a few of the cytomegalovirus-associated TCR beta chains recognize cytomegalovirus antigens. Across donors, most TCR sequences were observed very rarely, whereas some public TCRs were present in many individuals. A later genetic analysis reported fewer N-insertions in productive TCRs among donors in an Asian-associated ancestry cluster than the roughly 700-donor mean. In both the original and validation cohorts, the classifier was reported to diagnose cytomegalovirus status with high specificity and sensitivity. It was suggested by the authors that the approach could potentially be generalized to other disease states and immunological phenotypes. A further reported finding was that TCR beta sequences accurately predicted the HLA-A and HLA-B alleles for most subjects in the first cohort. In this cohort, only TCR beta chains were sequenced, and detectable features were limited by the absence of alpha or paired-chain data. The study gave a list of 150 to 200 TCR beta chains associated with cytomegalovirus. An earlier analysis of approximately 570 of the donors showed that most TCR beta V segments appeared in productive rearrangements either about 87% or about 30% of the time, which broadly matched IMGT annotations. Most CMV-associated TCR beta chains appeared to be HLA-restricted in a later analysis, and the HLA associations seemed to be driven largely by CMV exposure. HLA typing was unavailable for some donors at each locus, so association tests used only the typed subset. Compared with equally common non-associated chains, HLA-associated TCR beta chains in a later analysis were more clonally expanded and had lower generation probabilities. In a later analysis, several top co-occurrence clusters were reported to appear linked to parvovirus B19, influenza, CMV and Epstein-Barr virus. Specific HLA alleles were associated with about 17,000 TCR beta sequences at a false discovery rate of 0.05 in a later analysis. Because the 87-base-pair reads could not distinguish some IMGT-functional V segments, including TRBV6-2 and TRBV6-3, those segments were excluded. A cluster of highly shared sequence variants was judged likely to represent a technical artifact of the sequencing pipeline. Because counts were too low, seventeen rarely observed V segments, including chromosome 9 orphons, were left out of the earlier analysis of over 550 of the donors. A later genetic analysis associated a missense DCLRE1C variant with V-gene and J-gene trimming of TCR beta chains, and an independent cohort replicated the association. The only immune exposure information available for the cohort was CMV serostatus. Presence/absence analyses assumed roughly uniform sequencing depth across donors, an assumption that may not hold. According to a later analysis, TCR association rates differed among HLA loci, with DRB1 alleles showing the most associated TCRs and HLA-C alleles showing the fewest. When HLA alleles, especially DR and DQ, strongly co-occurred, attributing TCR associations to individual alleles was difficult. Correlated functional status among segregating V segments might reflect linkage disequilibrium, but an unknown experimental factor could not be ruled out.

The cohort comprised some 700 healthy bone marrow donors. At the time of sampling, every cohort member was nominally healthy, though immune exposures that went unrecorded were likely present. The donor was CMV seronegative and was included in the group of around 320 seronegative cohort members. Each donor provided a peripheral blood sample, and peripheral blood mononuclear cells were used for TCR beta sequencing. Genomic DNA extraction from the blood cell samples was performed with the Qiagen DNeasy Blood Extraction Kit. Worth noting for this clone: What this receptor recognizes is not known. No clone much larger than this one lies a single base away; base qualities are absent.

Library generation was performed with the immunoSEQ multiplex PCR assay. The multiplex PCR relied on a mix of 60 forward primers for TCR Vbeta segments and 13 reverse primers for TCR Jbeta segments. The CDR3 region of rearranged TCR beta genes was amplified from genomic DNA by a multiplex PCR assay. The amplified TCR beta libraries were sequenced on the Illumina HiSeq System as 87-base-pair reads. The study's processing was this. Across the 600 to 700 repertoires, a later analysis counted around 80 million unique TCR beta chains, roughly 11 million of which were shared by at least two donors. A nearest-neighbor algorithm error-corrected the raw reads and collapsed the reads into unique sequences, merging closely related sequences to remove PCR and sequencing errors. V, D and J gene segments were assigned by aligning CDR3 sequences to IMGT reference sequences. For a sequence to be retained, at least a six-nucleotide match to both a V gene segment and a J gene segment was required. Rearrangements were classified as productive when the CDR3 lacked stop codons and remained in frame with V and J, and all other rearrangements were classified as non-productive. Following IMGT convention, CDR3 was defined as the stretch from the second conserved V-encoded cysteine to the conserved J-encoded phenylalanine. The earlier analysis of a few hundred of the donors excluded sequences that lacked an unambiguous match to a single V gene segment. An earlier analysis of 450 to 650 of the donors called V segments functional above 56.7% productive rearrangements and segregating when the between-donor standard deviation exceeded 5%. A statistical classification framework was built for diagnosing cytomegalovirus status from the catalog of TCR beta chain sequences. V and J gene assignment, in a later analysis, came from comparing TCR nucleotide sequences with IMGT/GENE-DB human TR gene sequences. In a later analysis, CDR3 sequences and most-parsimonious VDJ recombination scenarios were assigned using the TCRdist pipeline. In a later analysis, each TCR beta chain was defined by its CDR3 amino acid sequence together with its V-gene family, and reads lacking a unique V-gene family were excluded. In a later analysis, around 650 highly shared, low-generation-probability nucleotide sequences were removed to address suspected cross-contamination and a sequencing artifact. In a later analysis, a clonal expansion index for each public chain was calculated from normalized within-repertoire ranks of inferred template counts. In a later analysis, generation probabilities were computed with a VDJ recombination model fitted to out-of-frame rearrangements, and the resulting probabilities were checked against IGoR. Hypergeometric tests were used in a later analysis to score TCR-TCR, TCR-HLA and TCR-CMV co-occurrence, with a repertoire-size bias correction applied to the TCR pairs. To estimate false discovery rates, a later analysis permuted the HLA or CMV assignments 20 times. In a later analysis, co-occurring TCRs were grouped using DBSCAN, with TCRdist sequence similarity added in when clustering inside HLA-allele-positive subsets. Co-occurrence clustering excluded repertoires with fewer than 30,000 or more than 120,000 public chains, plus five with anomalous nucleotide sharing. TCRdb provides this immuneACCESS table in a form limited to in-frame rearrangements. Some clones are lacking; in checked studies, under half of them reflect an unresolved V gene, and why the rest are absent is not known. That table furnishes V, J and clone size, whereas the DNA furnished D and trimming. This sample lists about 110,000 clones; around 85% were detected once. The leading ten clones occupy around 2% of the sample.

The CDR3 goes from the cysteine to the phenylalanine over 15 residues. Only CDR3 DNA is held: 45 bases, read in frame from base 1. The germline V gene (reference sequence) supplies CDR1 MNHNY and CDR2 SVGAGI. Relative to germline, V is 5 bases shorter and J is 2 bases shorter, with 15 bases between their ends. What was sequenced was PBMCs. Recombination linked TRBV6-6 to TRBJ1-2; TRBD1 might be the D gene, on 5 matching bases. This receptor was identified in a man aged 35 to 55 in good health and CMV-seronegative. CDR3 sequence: CASSDQGRVNYGYTF. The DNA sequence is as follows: TGTGCCAGCAGTGACCAGGGAAGGGTGAACTATGGCTACACCTTC.